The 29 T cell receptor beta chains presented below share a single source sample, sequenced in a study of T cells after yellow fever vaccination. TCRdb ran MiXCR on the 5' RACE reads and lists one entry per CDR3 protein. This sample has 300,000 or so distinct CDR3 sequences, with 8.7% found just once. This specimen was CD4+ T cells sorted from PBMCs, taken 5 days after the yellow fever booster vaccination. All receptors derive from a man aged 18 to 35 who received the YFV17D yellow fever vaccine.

As DNA, the CDR3 is TGTGCCAGCAGCCACGACGGCGGGCTGAGCAATCAGCCCCAGCATTTT. This encodes CASSHDGGLSNQPQHF. J is TRBJ1-5 and V is TRBV5-5; D not resolved. Germline V gene data show CDR1 as SGHKS and CDR2 as YYEKEE (reference sequence). The CDR3 has 16 amino acids. The V gene lost 4 bases and the J gene lost 1 base, with 15 bases spanning the gap.

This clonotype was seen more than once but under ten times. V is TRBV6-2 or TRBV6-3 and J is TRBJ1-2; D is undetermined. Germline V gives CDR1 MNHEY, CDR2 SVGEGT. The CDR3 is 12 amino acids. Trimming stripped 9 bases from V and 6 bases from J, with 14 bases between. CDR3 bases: TGTGCCAGGGGAGGGCCCCCCCATGGCTACACCTTC. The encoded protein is CARGGPPHGYTF.

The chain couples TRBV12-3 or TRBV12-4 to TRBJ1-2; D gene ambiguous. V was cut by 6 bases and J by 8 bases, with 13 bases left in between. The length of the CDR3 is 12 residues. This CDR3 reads CASSLGDAGYTF. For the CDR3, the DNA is TGTGCCAGCAGCCTCGGGGATGCAGGCTACACCTTC.

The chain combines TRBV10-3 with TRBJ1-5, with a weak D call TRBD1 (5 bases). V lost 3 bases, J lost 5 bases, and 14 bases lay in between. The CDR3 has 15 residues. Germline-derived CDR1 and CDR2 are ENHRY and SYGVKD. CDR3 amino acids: CAISEGPGPHQPQHF. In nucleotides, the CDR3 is TGTGCCATCAGTGAAGGTCCAGGGCCGCATCAGCCCCAGCATTTT.

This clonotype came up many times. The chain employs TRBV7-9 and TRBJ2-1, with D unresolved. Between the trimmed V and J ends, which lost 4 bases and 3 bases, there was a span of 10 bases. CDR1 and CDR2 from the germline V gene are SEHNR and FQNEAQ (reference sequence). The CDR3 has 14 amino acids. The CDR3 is CASSSYPLYNEQFF. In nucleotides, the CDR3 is TGTGCCAGCAGCTCGTATCCTCTCTACAATGAGCAGTTCTTC.

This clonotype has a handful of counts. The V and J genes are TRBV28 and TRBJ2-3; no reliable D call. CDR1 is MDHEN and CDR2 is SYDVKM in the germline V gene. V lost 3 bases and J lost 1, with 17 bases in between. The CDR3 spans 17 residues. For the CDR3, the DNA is TGTGCCAGCAGTTTCCCCGTCTCCGGCGGTGGCACAGATACGCAGTATTTT. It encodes CASSFPVSGGGTDTQYF.

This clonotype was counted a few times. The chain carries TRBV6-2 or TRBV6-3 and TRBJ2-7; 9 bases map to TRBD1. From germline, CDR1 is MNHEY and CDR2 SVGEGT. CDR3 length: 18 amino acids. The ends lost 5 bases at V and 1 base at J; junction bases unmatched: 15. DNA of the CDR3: TGTGCCAGCAGTCTACGGAACTTCCCGGGACAGGGATCCTACGAGCAGTACGTC. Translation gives CASSLRNFPGQGSYEQYV.

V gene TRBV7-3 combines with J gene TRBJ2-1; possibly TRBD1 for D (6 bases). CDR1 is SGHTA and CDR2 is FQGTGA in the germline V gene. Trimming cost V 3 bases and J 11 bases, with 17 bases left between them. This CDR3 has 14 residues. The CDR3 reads CASSLETRDTKQFF. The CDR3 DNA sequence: TGTGCCAGCAGCTTGGAAACCCGGGACACCAAGCAGTTCTTC.

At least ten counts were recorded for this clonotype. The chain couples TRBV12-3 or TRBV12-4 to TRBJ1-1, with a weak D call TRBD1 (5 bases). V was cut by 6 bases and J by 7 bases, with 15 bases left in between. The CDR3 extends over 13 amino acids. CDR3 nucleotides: TGTGCCAGCAGCCGTCGGTCCGGGGGTGAAGCTTTCTTT. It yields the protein CASSRRSGGEAFF.

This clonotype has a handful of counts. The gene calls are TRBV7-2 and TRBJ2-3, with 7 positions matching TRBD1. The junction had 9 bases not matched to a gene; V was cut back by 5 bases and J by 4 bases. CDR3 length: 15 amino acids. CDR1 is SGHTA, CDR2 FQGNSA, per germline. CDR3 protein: CASSRQTGIADTQYF. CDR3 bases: TGTGCCAGCAGCCGTCAGACAGGGATCGCAGATACGCAGTATTTT. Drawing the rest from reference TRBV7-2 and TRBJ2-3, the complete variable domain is GAGVSQSPSNKVTEKGKDVELRCDPISGHTALYWYRQSLGQGLEFLIYFQGNSAPDKSGLPSDRFSAERTGGSVSTLTIQRTQQEDSAVYLCASSRQTGIADTQYFGPGTRLTVL.

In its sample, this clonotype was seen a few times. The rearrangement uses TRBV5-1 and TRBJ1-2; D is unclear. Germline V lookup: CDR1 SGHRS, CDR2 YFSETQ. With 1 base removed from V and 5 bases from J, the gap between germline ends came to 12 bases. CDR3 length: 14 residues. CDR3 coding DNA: TGCGCCAGCAGCTTGAGAAGCAAAGGGTATGGCTACACCTTC. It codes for CASSLRSKGYGYTF.

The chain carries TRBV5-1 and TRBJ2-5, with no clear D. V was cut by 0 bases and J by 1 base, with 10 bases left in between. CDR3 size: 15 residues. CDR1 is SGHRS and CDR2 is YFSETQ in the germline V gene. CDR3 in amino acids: CASSLAGSGQETQYF. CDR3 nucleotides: TGCGCCAGCAGCTTGGCCGGGTCGGGCCAAGAGACCCAGTACTTC.

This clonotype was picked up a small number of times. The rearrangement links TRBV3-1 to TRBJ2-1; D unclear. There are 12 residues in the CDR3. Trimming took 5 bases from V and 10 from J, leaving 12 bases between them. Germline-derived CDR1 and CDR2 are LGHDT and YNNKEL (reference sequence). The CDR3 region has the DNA TGTGCCAGCAGCTTTGGTGTTTCCGAGCAGTTCTTC. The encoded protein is CASSFGVSEQFF.

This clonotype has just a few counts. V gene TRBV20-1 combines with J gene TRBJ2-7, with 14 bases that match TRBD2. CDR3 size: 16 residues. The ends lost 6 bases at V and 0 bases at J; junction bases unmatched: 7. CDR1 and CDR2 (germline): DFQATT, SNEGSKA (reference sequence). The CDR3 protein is CSATGTSGGSSYEQYF. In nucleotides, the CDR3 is TGCAGTGCGACTGGGACTAGCGGGGGATCCTCCTACGAGCAGTACTTC.

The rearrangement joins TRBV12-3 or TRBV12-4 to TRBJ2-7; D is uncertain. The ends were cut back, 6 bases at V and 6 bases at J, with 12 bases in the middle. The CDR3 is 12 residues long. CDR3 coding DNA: TGTGCCAGCAGCCTCGGACCAGTCGAGCAGTACTTC. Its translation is CASSLGPVEQYF.

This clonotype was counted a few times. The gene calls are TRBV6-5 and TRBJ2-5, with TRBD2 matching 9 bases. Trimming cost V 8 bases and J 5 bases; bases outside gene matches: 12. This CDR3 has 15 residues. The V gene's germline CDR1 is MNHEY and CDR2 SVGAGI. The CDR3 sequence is CASRSGGGALETQYF. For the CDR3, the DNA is TGTGCCAGCCGTTCTGGCGGGGGGGCCCTGGAGACCCAGTACTTC.

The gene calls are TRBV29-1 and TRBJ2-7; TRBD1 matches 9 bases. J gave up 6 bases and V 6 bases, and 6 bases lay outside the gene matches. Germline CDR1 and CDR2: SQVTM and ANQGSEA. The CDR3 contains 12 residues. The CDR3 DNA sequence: TGCAGCGTGGGACAGGGACTTTCCGAGCAGTACTTC. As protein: CSVGQGLSEQYF.

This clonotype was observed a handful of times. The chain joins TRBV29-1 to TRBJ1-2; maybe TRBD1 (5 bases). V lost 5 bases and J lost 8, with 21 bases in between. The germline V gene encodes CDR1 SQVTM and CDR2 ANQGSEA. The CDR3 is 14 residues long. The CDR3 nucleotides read TGCAGCGTTTACCGACAGACGGCAGTACGCGGCTACACCTTC. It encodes CSVYRQTAVRGYTF.

The CDR3 is CASSLAGLSTEAFF. In DNA form, the CDR3 reads TGTGCCAGCAGCTTAGCTGGACTCAGCACTGAAGCTTTCTTT. The chain has TRBV7-2 and TRBJ1-1, with no clear D. The CDR3 length is 14 residues. The germline V and J ends were trimmed by 0 bases and 4 bases, with 9 bases remaining between them. Germline loops: CDR1 SGHTA, CDR2 FQGNSA.

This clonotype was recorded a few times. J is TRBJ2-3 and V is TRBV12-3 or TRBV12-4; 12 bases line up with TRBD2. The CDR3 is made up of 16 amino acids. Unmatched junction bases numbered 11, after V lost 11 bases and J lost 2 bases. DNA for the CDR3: TGTGCCTCCATTTCCCGACTAGCGGGGGCCACAGATACGCAGTATTTT. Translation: CASISRLAGATDTQYF.

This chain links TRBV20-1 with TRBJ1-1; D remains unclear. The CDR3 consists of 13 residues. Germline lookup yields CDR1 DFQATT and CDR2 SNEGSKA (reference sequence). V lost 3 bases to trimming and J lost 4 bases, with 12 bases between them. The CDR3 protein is CSASSRYSTEAFF. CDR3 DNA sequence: TGCAGTGCTAGCTCGAGGTACAGCACTGAAGCTTTCTTT.

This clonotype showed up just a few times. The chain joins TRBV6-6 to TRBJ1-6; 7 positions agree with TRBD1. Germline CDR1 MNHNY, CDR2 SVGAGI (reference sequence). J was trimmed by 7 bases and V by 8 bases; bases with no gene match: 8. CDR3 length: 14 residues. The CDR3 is CASAWQGGNSPLHF. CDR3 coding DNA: TGTGCCAGCGCCTGGCAGGGGGGAAATTCACCCCTCCACTTT.

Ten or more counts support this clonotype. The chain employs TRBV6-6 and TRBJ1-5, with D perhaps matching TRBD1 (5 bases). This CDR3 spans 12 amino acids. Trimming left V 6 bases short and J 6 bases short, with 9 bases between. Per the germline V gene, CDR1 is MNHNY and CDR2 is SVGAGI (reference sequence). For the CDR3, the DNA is TGTGCCAGCAGCCCCCAGGGTCAGCCCCAGCATTTT. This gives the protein CASSPQGQPQHF.

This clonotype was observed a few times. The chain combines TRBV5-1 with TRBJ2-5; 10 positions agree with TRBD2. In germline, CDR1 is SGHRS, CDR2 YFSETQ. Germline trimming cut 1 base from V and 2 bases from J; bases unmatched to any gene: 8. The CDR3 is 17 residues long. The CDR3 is CASSLYATSGVQETQYF. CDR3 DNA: TGCGCCAGCAGCTTGTATGCCACTAGCGGGGTACAAGAGACCCAGTACTTC.

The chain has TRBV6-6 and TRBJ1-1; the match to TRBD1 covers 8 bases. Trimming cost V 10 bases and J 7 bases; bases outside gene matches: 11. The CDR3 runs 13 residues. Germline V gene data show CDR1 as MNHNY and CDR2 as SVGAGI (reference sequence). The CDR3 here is CAITSTGQGEAFF. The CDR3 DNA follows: TGTGCCATCACCTCTACTGGACAGGGTGAAGCTTTCTTT.

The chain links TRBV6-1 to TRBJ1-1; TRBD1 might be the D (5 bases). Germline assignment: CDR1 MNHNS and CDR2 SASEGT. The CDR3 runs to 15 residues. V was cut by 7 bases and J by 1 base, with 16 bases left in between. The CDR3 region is CASTQWGRANTEAFF. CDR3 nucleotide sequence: TGTGCCAGCACCCAATGGGGCAGGGCGAACACTGAAGCTTTCTTT.

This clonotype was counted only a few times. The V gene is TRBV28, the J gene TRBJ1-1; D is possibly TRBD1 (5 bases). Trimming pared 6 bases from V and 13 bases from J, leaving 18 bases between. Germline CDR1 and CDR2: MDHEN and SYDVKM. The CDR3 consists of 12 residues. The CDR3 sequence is CASSPDRGKVFF. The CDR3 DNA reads TGTGCCAGCAGCCCAGACCGGGGCAAAGTTTTCTTT.

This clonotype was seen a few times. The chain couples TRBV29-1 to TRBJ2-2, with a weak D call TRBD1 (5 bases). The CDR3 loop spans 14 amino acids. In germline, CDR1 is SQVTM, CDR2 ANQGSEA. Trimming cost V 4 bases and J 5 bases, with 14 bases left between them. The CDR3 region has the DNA TGCAGCGTTGGGGTCCAGGGCGGAACCGGGGAGCTGTTTTTT. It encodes CSVGVQGGTGELFF.

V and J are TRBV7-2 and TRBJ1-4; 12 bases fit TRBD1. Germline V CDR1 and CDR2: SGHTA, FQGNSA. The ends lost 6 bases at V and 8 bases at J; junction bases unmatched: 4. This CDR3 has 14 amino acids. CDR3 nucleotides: TGTGCCAGCAGTCGGGACAGGGGGCAAGAAAAACTGTTTTTT. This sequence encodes CASSRDRGQEKLFF.